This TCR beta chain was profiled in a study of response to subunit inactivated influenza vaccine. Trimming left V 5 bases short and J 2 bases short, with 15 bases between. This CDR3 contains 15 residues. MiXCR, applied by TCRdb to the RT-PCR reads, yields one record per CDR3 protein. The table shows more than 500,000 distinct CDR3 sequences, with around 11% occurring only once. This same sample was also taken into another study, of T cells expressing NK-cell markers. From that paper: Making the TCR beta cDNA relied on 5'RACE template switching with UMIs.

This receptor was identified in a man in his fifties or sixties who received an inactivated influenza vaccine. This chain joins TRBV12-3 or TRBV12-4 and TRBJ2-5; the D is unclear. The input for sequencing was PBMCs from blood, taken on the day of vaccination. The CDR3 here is CASSPRRLAQETQYF. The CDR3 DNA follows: TGTGCCAGCAGTCCCCGTCGGCTCGCACAAGAGACCCAGTACTTC.